The 12 T cell receptor beta chains listed next were all sequenced from one sample in a study of cytomegalovirus exposure and HLA in healthy donors. PCR used 60 Vbeta primers and 13 Jbeta primers. The method was immunoSEQ multiplex PCR; TCRdb's version includes in-frame clones alone and lacks a portion of them. The data show some 170,000 clones, with around 76% seen just once and over 1.1% held by the top ten. The sequenced sample consisted of PBMCs. These receptors were taken from a man between 60 and 75 years old in good health and CMV-seronegative.

The gene calls are TRBV7-9 and TRBJ2-5; TRBD1 agrees at 12 bases. The DNA end favors TRBJ2-7, so the J call may be wrong. CDR3 length: 16 amino acids. Per germline, CDR1 SEHNR and CDR2 FQNEAQ (reference sequence). The CDR3 spells CASSSPGTGGNYEQYF. CDR3 nucleotide sequence: TGTGCCAGCAGCTCACCCGGGACAGGGGGCAACTACGAGCAGTACTTC.

The V call is TRBV5-7, the J call TRBJ2-4, with D perhaps TRBD1 (5 bases). TRBV5-7 is noted as an ORF with a role that remains uncertain. Trimming left V 0 bases short and J 8 bases short, with 12 bases between. This CDR3 contains 14 residues. The CDR3 DNA reads TGTGCCAGCAGCTTGGGGGGCGCAAGAGACATTCAGTACTTC. Encoded protein: CASSLGGARDIQYF.

The chain joins TRBV2 to TRBJ2-3, with 11 bases matching TRBD1. The ends lost 4 bases at V and 6 bases at J; junction bases unmatched: 6. The CDR3 is 15 amino acids. Germline V gives CDR1 SNHLY, CDR2 FYNNEI. In DNA form, the CDR3 reads TGTGCCAGCAGTGTGGGACAGGGGGGCCCCGATACGCAGTATTTT. This translates into CASSVGQGGPDTQYF.

This chain links TRBV29-1 with TRBJ1-1; maybe TRBD1 (5 bases). In germline, CDR1 is SQVTM, CDR2 ANQGSEA. Trimming left V 3 bases short and J 7 bases short, with 12 bases between. This CDR3 is built from 12 residues. CDR3 DNA: TGCAGCGTTGATAAGGGGCGAATTGAAGCTTTCTTT. It encodes CSVDKGRIEAFF.

The chain recombines TRBV30 with TRBJ1-2; D may be TRBD1 (6 bases). Germline V CDR1 and CDR2: GTSNPN, SVGIG (reference sequence). V lost 2 bases to trimming and J lost 5 bases, with 9 bases between them. This CDR3 contains 12 residues. The CDR3 DNA follows: TGTGCCTGGAGTTCCGGACAGTATGGCTACACCTTC. Translating gives CAWSSGQYGYTF.

This clone showed up just once. The CDR3 DNA reads TGTGCCAGCAGCTCCCGGCTAGCGGACTACGAGCAGTACTTC. This sequence encodes CASSSRLADYEQYF. This sequence joins TRBV7-2 and TRBJ2-7, with 7 bases aligning to TRBD2. The V segment lost 4 bases and the J segment 3 bases; nucleotides outside the gene matches: 6. The CDR3 is 14 residues long. Germline-derived CDR1 and CDR2 are SGHTA and FQGNSA. Full variable domain (outside the CDR3, taken from reference TRBV7-2 and TRBJ2-7): GAGVSQSPSNKVTEKGKDVELRCDPISGHTALYWYRQSLGQGLEFLIYFQGNSAPDKSGLPSDRFSAERTGGSVSTLTIQRTQQEDSAVYLCASSSRLADYEQYFGPGTRLTVT.

V gene TRBV7-7 combines with J gene TRBJ2-3, with a possible D match to TRBD1 (6 bases). Trimming removed 5 bases from V and 3 bases from J, with 15 bases in between. The CDR3 is made up of 15 amino acids. Germline lookup yields CDR1 SSHAT and CDR2 FNYEAQ (reference sequence). CDR3 residues: CASSPVRGSTDTQYF. The CDR3 nucleotides read TGTGCCAGCAGCCCTGTCAGGGGCAGTACAGATACGCAGTATTTT.

The chain carries TRBV28 and TRBJ2-7, with D possibly TRBD2 on 6 matching bases. V shed 5 bases and J shed 1 base, with 15 bases lying between them. The CDR3 extends over 15 amino acids. CDR1 MDHEN and CDR2 SYDVKM come from the germline V gene. The CDR3: CASSPAGQLSYEQYF. DNA of the CDR3: TGTGCCAGCAGTCCCGCGGGGCAGCTGTCCTACGAGCAGTACTTC.

This clone was observed a few times. The V and J genes are TRBV30 and TRBJ2-1; 8 bases match TRBD1. The CDR3 runs to 11 residues. In germline, CDR1 is GTSNPN, CDR2 SVGIG (reference sequence). J was trimmed by 15 bases and V by 3 bases; bases with no gene match: 7. The CDR3 DNA follows: TGTGCCTGGAGCCCAGGGGGCACTTTGTTCTTC. It translates to CAWSPGGTLFF.

This clone appeared a few times. This chain links TRBV29-1 with TRBJ2-5; D is possibly TRBD2 (5 bases). This CDR3 region has 12 residues. Trimming cost V 8 bases and J 1 base, with 11 bases left between them. Germline-derived CDR1 and CDR2 are SQVTM and ANQGSEA. CDR3 in DNA: TGCAGCAATAGGGAGCTCCAAGAGACCCAGTACTTC. This gives the protein CSNRELQETQYF.

V and J are TRBV18 and TRBJ2-7, with D possibly being TRBD1 (5 bases). Trimming took 0 bases from V and 5 from J, leaving 11 bases between them. This CDR3 is 14 amino acids long. From germline, CDR1 is KGHSH and CDR2 LQKENI. In nucleotides, the CDR3 is TGTGCCAGCTCACCACCGAGCCAGGGCCACGAGCAGTACTTC. This gives the protein CASSPPSQGHEQYF. The complete variable domain, with remaining parts taken from reference TRBV18 and TRBJ2-7, reads NAGVMQNPRHLVRRRGQEARLRCSPMKGHSHVYWYRQLPEEGLKFMVYLQKENIIDESGMPKERFSAEFPKEGPSILRIQQVVRGDSAAYFCASSPPSQGHEQYFGPGTRLTVT.

The chain combines TRBV7-2 with TRBJ2-1; 7 bases match TRBD2. With 0 bases clipped from V and 4 bases from J, the junction kept 6 bases outside the gene matches. The CDR3 is made up of 16 amino acids. Germline loops: CDR1 SGHTA, CDR2 FQGNSA. The DNA for the CDR3 is TGTGCCAGCAGCTTAGCCCCGACTAGCTTTTACAATGAGCAGTTCTTC. Amino acid sequence: CASSLAPTSFYNEQFF.